This T cell receptor (beta chain) is drawn from a study of regulatory T cells in long-lasting Graves disease. This clonotype has just a few counts. The time point denotes: newly diagnosed GD, antithyroid drugs for less than 3 months. Construction of the TCR library relied on RNA isolated from PBMCs. According to the study, TCR beta libraries were built with iRepertoire HTBI primers and CDR3-region Arm-PCR. TCRdb fed the multiplex PCR reads into MiXCR, producing one record per CDR3 protein. Of 200,000 to 250,000 distinct CDR3 sequences listed, roughly a fifth are singletons. Germline assignment: CDR1 ENHRY and CDR2 SYGVKD. After removal of 8 bases from V and 6 bases from J, the junction contained 5 bases not matched to a gene. This CDR3 has 12 amino acids.

Sequencing used peripheral blood mononuclear cells (PBMCs), obtained at new diagnosis, from a patient treated with antithyroid drugs. The chain joins TRBV10-3 to TRBJ2-3, with 7 bases identical to TRBD2. This TCR derives from a female donor with Graves disease. In DNA, the CDR3 is TGTGCCATCGGGGGGGTCGGGGATACGCAGTATTTT. It encodes CAIGGVGDTQYF.